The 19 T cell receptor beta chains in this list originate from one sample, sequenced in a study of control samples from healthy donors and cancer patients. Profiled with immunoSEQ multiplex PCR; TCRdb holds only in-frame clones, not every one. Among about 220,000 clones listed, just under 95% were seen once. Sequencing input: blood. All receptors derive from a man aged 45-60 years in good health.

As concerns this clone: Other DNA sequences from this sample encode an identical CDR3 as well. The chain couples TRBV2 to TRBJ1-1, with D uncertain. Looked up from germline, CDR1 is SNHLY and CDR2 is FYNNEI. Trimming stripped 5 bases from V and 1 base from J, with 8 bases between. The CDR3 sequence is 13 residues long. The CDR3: CASSFTWNTEAFF. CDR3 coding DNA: TGTGCCAGCAGTTTTACATGGAACACTGAAGCTTTCTTT.

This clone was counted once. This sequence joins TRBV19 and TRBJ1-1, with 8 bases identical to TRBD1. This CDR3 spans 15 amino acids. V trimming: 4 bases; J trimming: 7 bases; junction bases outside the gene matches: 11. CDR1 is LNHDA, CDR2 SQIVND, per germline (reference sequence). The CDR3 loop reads CASSTRGGDRGEAFF. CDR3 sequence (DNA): TGTGCCAGTAGTACCAGGGGGGGCGACAGGGGTGAAGCTTTCTTT.

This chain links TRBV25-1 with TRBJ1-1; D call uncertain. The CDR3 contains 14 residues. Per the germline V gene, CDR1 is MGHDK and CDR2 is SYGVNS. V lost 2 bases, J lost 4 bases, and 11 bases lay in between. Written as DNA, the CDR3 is TGTGCCAGCAGTGAAATAGGCAGGACCACTGAAGCTTTCTTT. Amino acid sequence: CASSEIGRTTEAFF. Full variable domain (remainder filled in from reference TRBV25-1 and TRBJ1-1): EADIYQTPRYLVIGTGKKITLECSQTMGHDKMYWYQQDPGMELHLIHYSYGVNSTEKGDLSSESTVSRIRTEHFPLTLESARPSHTSQYLCASSEIGRTTEAFFGQGTRLTVV.

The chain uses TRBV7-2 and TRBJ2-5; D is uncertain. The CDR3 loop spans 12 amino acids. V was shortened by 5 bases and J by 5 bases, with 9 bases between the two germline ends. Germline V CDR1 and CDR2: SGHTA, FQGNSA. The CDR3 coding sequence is TGTGCCAGCAGCCAAATCGTGGAGACCCAGTACTTC. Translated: CASSQIVETQYF.

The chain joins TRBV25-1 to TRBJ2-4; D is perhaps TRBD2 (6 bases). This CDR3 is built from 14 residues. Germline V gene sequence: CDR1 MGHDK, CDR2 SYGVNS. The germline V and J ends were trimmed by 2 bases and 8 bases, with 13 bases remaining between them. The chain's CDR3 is CASSEPGGEDIQYF. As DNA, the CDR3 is TGTGCCAGCAGTGAACCCGGGGGAGAGGACATTCAGTACTTC.

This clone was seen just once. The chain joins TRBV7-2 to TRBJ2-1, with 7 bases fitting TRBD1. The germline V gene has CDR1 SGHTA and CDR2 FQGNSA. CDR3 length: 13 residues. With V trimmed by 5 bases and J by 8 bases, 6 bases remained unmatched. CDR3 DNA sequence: TGTGCCAGCAGCCCATACAGGGGCTATGAGCAGTTCTTC. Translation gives CASSPYRGYEQFF.

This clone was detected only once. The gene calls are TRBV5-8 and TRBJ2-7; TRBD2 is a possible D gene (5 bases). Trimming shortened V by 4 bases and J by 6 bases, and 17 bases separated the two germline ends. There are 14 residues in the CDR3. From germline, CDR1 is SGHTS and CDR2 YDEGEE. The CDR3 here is CASSPGYAVSEQYF. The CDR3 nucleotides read TGTGCCAGCAGCCCGGGGTATGCAGTCAGCGAGCAGTACTTC.

CDR3 residues: CASSLGRRSSNQPQHF. The DNA for the CDR3 is TGTGCCAGCAGCTTAGGTCGACGGTCTAGCAATCAGCCCCAGCATTTT. This chain joins TRBV7-2 and TRBJ1-5; D not certain. V gave up 1 base and J gave up 0 bases, with 10 bases separating them. The germline gives CDR1 SGHTA, CDR2 FQGNSA. The CDR3 is made up of 16 amino acids.

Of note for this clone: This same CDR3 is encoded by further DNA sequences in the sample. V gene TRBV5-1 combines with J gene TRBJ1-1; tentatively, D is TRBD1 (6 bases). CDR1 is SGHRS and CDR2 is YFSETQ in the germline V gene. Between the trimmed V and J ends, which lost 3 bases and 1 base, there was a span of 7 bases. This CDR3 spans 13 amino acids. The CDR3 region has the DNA TGCGCCAGCAGCTCGACAGGGAACACTGAAGCTTTCTTT. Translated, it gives CASSSTGNTEAFF.

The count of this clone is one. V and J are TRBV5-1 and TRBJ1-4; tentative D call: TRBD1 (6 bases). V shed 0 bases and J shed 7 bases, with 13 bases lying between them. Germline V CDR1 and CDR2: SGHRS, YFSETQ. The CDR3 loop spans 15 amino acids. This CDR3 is CASSLAGANFEKLFF. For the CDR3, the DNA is TGCGCCAGCAGCTTGGCAGGGGCTAATTTTGAAAAACTGTTTTTT.

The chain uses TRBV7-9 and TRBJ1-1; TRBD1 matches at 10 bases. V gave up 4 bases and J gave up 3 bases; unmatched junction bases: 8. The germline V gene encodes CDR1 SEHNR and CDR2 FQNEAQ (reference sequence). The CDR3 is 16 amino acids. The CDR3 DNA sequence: TGTGCCAGCAGCTCGGAGACAGGGGGCAAGGACACTGAAGCTTTCTTT. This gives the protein CASSSETGGKDTEAFF.

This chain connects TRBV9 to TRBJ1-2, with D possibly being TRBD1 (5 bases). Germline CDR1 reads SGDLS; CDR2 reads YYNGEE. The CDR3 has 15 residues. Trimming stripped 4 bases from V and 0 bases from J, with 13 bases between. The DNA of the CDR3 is TGTGCCAGCAGCCCGGGGCAGGCTACTAACTATGGCTACACCTTC. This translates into CASSPGQATNYGYTF.

CDR3 sequence: CASSRGLGGSTDTQYF. CDR3 coding DNA: TGCGCCAGCAGCAGGGGACTAGGGGGCTCCACAGATACGCAGTATTTT. J is TRBJ2-3 and V is TRBV5-1; TRBD2 is a possible D gene (8 bases). The CDR3 has 16 amino acids. V dropped 4 bases and J dropped 2 bases, with 17 bases sitting between them. Looked up from germline, CDR1 is SGHRS and CDR2 is YFSETQ.

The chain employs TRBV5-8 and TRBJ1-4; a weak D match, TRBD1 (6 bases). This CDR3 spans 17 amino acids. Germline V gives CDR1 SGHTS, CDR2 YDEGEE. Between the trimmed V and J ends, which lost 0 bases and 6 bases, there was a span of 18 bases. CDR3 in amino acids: CASSLAAYGGGDEKLFF. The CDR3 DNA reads TGTGCCAGCAGCTTGGCTGCGTACGGGGGCGGGGATGAAAAACTGTTTTTT.

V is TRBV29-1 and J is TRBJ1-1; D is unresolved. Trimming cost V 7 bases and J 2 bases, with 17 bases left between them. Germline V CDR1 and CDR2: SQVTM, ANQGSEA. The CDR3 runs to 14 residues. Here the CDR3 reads CSAPRQNANTEAFF. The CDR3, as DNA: TGCAGCGCGCCGAGGCAGAATGCTAACACTGAAGCTTTCTTT. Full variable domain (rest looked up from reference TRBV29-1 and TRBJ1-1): SAVISQKPSRDICQRGTSLTIQCQVDSQVTMMFWYRQQPGQSLTLIATANQGSEATYESGFVIDKFPISRPNLTFSTLTVSNMSPEDSSIYLCSAPRQNANTEAFFGQGTRLTVV.

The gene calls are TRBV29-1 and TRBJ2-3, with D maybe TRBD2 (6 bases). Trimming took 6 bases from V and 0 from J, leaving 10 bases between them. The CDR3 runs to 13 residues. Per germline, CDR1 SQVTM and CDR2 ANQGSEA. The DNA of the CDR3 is TGCAGCGTAGCGGGTCCTAGCACAGATACGCAGTATTTT. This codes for CSVAGPSTDTQYF.

CDR3 in amino acids: CASSVTGGPYNEQFF. The CDR3 DNA sequence: TGTGCCAGCAGCGTTACAGGGGGTCCCTACAATGAGCAGTTCTTC. J is TRBJ2-1 and V is TRBV9; TRBD1 aligns across 8 bases. From germline, CDR1 is SGDLS and CDR2 YYNGEE. V lost 2 bases, J lost 2 bases, and 3 bases stayed unmatched. This CDR3 comprises 15 residues. The full variable domain, its missing parts supplied by reference TRBV9 and TRBJ2-1, is DSGVTQTPKHLITATGQRVTLRCSPRSGDLSVYWYQQSLDQGLQFLIQYYNGEERAKGNILERFSAQQFPDLHSELNLSSLELGDSALYFCASSVTGGPYNEQFFGPGTRLTVL.

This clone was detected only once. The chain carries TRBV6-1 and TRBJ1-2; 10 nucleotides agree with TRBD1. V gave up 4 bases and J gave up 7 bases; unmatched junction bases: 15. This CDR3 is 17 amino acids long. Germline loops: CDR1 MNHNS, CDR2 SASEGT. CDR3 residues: CASSVPGQGLFFSGYTF. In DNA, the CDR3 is TGTGCCAGCAGTGTTCCGGGACAGGGGCTTTTCTTTAGTGGCTACACCTTC.

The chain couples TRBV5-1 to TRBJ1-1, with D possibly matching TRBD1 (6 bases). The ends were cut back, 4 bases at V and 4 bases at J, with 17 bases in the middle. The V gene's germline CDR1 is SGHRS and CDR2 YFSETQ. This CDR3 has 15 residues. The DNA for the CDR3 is TGCGCCAGCAGCCCCTGGACAGACGGGAGCACTGAAGCTTTCTTT. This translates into CASSPWTDGSTEAFF.